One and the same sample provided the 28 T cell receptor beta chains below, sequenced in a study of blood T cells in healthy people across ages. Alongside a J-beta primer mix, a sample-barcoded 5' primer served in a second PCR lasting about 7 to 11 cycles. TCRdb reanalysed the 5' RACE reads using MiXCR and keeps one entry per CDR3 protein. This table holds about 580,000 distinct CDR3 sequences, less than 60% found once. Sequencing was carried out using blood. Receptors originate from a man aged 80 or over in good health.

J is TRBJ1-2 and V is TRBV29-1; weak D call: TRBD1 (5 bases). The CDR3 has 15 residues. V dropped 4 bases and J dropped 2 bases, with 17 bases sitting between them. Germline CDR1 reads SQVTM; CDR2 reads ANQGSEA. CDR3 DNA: TGCAGCGTTGGCCTGGGCCAGGGTATGAACTATGGCTACACCTTC. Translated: CSVGLGQGMNYGYTF.

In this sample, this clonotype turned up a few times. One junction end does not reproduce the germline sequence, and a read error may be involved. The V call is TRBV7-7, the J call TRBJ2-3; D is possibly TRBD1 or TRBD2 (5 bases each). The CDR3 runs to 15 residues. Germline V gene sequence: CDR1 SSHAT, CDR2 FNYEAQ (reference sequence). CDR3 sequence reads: CASSLGDGAGDTQYF. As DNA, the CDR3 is TGTGCTAGCAGCTTAGGGGACGGAGCAGGAGATACGCAGTATTTT.

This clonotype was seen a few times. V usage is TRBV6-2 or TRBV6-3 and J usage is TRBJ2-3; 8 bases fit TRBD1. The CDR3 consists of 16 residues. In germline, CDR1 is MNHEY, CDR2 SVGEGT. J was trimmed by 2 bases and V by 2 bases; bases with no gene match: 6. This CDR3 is CASSYGRDRYTDTQYF. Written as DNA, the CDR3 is TGTGCCAGCAGTTACGGCCGGGACAGGTACACAGATACGCAGTATTTT.

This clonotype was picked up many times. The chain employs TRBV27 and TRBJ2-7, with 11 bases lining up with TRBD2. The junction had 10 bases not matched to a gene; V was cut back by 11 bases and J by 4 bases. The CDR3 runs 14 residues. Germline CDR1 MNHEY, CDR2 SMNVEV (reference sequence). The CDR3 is CAAIAGGPYYEQYF. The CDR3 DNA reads TGTGCCGCCATAGCGGGAGGGCCGTATTACGAGCAGTACTTC.

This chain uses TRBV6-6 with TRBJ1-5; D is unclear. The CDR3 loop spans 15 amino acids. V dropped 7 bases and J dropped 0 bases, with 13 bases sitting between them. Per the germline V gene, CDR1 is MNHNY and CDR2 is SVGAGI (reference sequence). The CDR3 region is CASTLNTPSNQPQHF. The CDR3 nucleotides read TGTGCCAGCACTTTAAATACCCCTAGCAATCAGCCCCAGCATTTT.

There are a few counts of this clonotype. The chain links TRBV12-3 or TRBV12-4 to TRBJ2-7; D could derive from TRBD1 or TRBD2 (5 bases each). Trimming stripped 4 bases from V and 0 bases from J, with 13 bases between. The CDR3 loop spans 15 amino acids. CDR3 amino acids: CASSSPAGSSYEQYF. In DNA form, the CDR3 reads TGTGCCAGCAGTTCCCCGGCAGGGAGCTCCTACGAGCAGTACTTC.

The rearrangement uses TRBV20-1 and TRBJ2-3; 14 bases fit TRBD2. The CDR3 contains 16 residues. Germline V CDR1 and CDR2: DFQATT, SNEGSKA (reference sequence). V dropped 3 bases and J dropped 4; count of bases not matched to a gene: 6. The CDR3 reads CSASKGLAGAADTQYF. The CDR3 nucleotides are TGCAGTGCTAGCAAGGGACTAGCGGGAGCAGCAGATACGCAGTATTTT.

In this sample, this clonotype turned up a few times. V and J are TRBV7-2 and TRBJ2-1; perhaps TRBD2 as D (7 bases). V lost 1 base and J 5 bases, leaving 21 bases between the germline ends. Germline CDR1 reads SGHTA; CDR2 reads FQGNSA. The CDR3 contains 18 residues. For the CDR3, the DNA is TGTGCCAGCAGCTTAGGGGTCCCCGGACTAGGGGGGCACAATGAGCAGTTCTTC. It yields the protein CASSLGVPGLGGHNEQFF.

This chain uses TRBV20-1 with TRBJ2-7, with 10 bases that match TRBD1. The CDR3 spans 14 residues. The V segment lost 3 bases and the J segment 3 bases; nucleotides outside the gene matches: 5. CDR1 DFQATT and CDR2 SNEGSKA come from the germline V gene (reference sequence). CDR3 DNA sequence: TGCAGTGCTAGGACGGGACAGGGGTTCTACGAGCAGTACTTC. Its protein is CSARTGQGFYEQYF.

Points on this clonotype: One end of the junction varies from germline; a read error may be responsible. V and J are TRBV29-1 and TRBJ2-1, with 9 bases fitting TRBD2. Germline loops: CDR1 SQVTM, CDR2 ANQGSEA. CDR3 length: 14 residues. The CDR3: CSVQGGREANGQFF. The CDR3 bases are TGCAGCGTGCAGGGCGGGAGGGAGGCCAATGGGCAGTTCTTC.

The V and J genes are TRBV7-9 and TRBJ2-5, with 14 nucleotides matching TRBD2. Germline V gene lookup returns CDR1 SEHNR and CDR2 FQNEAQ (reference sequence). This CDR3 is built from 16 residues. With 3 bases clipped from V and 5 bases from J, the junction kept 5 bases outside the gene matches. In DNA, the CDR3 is TGTGCCAGCAGCTTGGGACTAGCGGGGGCCGGGGAGACCCAGTACTTC. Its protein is CASSLGLAGAGETQYF.

This chain's CDR3 is CASGGTGIGYTF. DNA of the CDR3: TGCGCCAGCGGAGGGACAGGGATAGGCTACACCTTC. The V call is TRBV5-1, the J call TRBJ1-2; TRBD1 agrees at 9 bases. In germline, CDR1 is SGHRS, CDR2 YFSETQ. CDR3 length equals 12 residues. V was clipped by 7 bases and J by 8 bases; unmatched bases: 6.

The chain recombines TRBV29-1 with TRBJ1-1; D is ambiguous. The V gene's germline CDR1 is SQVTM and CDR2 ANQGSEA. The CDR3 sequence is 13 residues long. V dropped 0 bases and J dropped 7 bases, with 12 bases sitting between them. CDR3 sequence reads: CSVEESAQFEAFF. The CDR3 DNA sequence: TGCAGCGTTGAAGAATCGGCACAGTTTGAAGCTTTCTTT.

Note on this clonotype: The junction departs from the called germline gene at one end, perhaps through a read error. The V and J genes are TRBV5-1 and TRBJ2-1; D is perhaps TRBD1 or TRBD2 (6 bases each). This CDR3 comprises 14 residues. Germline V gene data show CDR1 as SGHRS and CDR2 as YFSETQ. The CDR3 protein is CASSFSGAQNEQFF. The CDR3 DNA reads TGCGCCAGCAGCTTTTCGGGGGCCCAGAATGAACAGTTCTTC.

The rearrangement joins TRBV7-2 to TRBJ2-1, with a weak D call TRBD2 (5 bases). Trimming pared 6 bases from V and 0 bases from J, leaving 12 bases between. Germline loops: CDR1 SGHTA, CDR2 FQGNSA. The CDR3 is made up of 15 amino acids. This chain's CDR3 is CASRALAVSYNEQFF. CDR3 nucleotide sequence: TGTGCCAGCAGAGCCCTAGCAGTCTCCTACAATGAGCAGTTCTTC.

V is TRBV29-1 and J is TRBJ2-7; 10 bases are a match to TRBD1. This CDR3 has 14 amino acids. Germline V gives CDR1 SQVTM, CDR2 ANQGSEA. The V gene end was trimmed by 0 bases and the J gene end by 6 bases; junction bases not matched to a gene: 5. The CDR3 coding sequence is TGCAGCGTTGAAGAAGGACAGGGGGTTGGCGAGCAGTACTTC. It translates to CSVEEGQGVGEQYF.

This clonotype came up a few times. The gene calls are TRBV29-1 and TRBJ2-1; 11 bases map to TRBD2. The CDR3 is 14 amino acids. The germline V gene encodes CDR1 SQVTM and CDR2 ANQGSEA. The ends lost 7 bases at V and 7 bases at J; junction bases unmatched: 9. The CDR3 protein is CSAEWLAGGNEQFF. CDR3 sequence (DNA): TGCAGCGCCGAGTGGCTAGCGGGGGGTAATGAGCAGTTCTTC.

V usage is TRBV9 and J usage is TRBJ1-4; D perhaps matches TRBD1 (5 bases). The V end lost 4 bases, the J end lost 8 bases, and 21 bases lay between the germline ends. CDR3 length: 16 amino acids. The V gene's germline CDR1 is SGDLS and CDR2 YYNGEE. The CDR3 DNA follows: TGTGCCAGCAGCCGTAGGGACGACCTATCGGCGGAAAAACTGTTTTTT. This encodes CASSRRDDLSAEKLFF.

CDR3 sequence: CASSYRTSGEETQYF. CDR3 coding DNA: TGTGCCAGCAGTTACCGGACTAGCGGGGAAGAGACCCAGTACTTC. The chain recombines TRBV6-2 or TRBV6-3 with TRBJ2-4, with TRBD2 identical over 12 bases. With the DNA end fitting TRBJ2-5 better, the J assignment may be wrong. CDR3 length: 15 residues. Germline V gene sequence: CDR1 MNHEY, CDR2 SVGEGT.

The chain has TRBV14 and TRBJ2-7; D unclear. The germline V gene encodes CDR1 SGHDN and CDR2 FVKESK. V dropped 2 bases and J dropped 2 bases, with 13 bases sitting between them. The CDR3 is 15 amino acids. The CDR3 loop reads CASSQRALRPYEQYF. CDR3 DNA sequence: TGTGCCAGCAGCCAACGGGCCCTGAGGCCCTACGAGCAGTACTTC.

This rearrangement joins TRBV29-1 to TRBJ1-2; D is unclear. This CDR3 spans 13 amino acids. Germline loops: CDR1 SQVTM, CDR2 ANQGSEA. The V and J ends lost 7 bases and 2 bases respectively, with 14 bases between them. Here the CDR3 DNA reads TGCAGCGCCCTACCGGACGGGAACTATGGCTACACCTTC. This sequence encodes CSALPDGNYGYTF.

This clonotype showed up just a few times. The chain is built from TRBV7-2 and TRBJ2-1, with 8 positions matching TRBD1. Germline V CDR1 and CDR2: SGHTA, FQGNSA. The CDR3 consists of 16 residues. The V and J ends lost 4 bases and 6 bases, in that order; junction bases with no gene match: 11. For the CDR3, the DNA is TGTGCCAGCAGCTCCGCCCCCAGGACAGGGAGCAATGAGCAGTTCTTC. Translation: CASSSAPRTGSNEQFF.

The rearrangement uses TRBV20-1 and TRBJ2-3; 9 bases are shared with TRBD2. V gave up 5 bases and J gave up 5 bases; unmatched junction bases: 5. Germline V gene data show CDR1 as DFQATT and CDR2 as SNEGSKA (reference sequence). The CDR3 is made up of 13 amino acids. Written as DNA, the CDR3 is TGCAGTGCTCCCGTTAGCGGGAGAGATACGCAGTATTTT. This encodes CSAPVSGRDTQYF.

DNA of the CDR3: TGTGCCAGCAGCTTTGTAGCGGCAGCCCTAGGTATTGAGCAGTACTTC. This translates into CASSFVAAALGIEQYF. The chain is built from TRBV7-9 and TRBJ2-7; TRBD2 is a possible D gene (6 bases). The CDR3 consists of 16 residues. V was trimmed by 3 bases and J by 7 bases, leaving 22 bases between them. CDR1 is SEHNR, CDR2 FQNEAQ, per germline (reference sequence).

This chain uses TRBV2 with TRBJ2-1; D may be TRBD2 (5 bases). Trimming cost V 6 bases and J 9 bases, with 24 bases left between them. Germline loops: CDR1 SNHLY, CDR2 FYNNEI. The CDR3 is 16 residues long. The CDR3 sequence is CASSLFLAGSSGEQFF. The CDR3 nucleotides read TGTGCCAGCAGCCTCTTTCTGGCGGGTAGCTCTGGTGAGCAGTTCTTC. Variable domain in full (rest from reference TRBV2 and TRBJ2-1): EPEVTQTPSHQVTQMGQEVILRCVPISNHLYFYWYRQILGQKVEFLVSFYNNEISEKSEIFDDQFSVERPDGSNFTLKIRSTKLEDSAMYFCASSLFLAGSSGEQFFGPGTRLTVL.

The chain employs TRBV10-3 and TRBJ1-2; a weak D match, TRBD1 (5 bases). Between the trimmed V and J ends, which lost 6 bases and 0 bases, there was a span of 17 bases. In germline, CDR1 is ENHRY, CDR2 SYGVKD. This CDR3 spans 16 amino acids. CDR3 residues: CAISPSGTAANYGYTF. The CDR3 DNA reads TGTGCCATCAGCCCATCCGGGACGGCAGCTAACTATGGCTACACCTTC.

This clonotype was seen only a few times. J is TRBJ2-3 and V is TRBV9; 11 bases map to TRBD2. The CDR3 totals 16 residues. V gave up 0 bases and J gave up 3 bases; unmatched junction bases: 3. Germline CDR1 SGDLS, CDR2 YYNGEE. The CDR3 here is CASSVGLAGRTDTQYF. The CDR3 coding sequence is TGTGCCAGCAGCGTAGGACTAGCGGGAAGGACAGATACGCAGTATTTT.

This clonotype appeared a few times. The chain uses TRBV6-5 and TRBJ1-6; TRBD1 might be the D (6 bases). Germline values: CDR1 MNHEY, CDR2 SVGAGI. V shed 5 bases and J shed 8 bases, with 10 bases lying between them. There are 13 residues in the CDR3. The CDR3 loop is CASSPGVDSPLHF. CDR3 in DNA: TGTGCCAGCAGTCCAGGGGTTGATTCACCCCTCCACTTT.